This T cell receptor (beta chain) was recovered during a study of blood T cells in healthy people across ages. J gave up 3 bases and V 0 bases, and 9 bases lay outside the gene matches. CDR1 and CDR2 (germline): SGHRS, YFSETQ. The CDR3 runs to 16 residues. Primed by a sample-barcoded 5' primer and a J-beta primer mix, a second PCR proceeded for about 7 to 11 cycles. TCRdb passed the 5' RACE reads through MiXCR, listing each CDR3 protein once. The table includes about 640,000 distinct CDR3 sequences, 58% detected once. Healthy Caucasians from Russia aged about 6 to 100 served as donors. Overall study findings and caveats: Leaving the PBMCs unsorted stopped any conclusive comparison of naive versus antigen-experienced cells. More naive CD4+ cells and higher diversity marked long-lived donors relative to aged donors.

This clonotype was seen a few times. Its antigen is unidentified. The chain links TRBV5-1 to TRBJ2-7, with 7 positions matching TRBD2. The origin of this receptor is a man aged 60 to 75 in good health. What was sequenced was blood. Written as DNA, the CDR3 is TGCGCCAGCAGCTTGGCCGGGGGGATCGTCCTCTACGAGCAGTACTTC. Amino acids: CASSLAGGIVLYEQYF.